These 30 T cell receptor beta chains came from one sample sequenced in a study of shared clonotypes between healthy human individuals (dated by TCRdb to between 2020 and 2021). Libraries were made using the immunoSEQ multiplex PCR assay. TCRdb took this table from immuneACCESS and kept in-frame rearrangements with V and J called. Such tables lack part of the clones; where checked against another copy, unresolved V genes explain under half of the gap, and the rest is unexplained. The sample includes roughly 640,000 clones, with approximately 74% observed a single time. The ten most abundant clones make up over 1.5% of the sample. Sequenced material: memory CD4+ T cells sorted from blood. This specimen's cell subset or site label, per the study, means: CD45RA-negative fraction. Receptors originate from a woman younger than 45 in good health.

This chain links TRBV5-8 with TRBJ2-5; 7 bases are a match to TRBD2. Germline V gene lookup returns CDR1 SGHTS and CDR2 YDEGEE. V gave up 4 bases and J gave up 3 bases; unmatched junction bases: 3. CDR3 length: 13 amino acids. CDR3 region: CASSILAEETQYF. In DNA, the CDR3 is TGTGCCAGCAGCATCCTAGCGGAAGAGACCCAGTACTTC.

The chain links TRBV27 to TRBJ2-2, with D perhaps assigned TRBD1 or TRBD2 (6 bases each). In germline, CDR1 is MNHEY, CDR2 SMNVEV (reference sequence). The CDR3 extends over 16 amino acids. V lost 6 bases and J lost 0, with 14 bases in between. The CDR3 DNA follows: TGTGCCAGCAGCTTCGGAGGGACAACGAACACCGGGGAGCTGTTTTTT. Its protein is CASSFGGTTNTGELFF.

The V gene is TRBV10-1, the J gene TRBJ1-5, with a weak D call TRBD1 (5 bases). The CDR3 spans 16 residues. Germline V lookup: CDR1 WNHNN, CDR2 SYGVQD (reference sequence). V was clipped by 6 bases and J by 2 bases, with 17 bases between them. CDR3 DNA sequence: TGCGCCAGCAGAACAGGCGGAGGAGGTGGCAATCAGCCCCAGCATTTT. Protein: CASRTGGGGGNQPQHF.

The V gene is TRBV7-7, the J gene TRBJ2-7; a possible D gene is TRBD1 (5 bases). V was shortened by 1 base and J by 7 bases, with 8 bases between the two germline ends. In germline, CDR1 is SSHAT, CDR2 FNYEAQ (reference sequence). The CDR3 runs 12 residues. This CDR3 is CASSLVGLEQYF. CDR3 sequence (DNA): TGTGCCAGCAGCTTAGTGGGGCTTGAGCAGTACTTC.

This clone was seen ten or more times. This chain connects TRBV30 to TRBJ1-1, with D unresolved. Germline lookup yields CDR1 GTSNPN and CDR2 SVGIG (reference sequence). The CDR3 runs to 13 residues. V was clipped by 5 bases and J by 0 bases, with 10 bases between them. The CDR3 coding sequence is TGTGCCTGGTCTAGGGCGGTGAACACTGAAGCTTTCTTT. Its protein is CAWSRAVNTEAFF.

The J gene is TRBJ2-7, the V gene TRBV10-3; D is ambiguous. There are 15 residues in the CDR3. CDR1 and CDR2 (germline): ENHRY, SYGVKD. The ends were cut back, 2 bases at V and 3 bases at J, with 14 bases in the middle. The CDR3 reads CAISEATRAHYEQYF. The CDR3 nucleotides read TGTGCCATCAGTGAGGCGACCCGGGCGCACTACGAGCAGTACTTC.

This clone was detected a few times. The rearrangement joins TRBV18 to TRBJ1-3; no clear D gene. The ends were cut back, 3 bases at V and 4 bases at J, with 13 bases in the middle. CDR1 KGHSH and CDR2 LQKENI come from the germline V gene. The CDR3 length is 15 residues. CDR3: CASSPTRGNGNTIYF. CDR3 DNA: TGTGCCAGCTCACCTACGCGCGGGAACGGAAACACCATATATTTT.

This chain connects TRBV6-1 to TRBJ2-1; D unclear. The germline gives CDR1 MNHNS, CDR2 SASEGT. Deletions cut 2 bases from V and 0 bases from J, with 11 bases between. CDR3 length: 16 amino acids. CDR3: CASSETFGSSYNEQFF. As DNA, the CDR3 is TGTGCCAGCAGTGAAACCTTCGGTAGCTCCTACAATGAGCAGTTCTTC.

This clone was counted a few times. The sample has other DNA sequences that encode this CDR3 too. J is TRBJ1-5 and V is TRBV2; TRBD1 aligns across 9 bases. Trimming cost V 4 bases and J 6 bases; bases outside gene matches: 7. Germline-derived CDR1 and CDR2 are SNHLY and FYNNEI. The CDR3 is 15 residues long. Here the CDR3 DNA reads TGTGCCAGCAGTGGTGAGGGACAGGGAGGTCAGCCCCAGCATTTT. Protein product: CASSGEGQGGQPQHF.

This CDR3 reads CASSLEWGGGTDTQYF. The DNA of the CDR3 is TGCGCCAGCAGCTTGGAATGGGGGGGCGGCACAGATACGCAGTATTTT. The V call is TRBV5-1, the J call TRBJ2-3; maybe TRBD2 (7 bases). The CDR3 totals 16 residues. Trimming stripped 0 bases from V and 1 base from J, with 12 bases between. Germline CDR1 reads SGHRS; CDR2 reads YFSETQ.

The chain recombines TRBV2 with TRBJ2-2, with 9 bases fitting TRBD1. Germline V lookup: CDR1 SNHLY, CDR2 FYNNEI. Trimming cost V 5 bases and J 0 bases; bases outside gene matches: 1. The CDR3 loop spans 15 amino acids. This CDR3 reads CASSRQGANTGELFF. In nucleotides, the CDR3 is TGTGCCAGCAGTAGACAGGGGGCGAACACCGGGGAGCTGTTTTTT. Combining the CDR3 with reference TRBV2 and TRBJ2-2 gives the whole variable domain EPEVTQTPSHQVTQMGQEVILRCVPISNHLYFYWYRQILGQKVEFLVSFYNNEISEKSEIFDDQFSVERPDGSNFTLKIRSTKLEDSAMYFCASSRQGANTGELFFGEGSRLTVL.

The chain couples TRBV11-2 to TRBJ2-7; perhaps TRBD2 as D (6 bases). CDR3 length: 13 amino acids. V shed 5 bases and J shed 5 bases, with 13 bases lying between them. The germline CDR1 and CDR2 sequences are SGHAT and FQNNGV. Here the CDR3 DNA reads TGTGCCAGCAGCGGCGGGGTACGCAACGAGCAGTACTTC. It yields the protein CASSGGVRNEQYF. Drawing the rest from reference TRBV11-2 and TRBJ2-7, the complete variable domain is EAGVAQSPRYKIIEKRQSVAFWCNPISGHATLYWYQQILGQGPKLLIQFQNNGVVDDSQLPKDRFSAERLKGVDSTLKIQPAKLEDSAVYLCASSGGVRNEQYFGPGTRLTVT.

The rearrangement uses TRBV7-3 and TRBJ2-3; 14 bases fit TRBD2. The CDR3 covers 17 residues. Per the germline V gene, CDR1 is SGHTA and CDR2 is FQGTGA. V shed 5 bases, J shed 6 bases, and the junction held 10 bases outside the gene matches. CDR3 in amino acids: CASSIGTSGRRGDTQYF. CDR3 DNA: TGTGCCAGCAGCATCGGGACTAGCGGGAGAAGAGGGGATACGCAGTATTTT.

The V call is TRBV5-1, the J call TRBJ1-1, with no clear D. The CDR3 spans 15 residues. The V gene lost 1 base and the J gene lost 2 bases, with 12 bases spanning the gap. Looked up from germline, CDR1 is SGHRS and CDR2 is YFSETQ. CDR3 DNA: TGCGCCAGCAGCTTGATGGGCAGCGCCAACACTGAAGCTTTCTTT. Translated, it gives CASSLMGSANTEAFF.

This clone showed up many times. This CDR3 is CASSVATTDTQYF. The CDR3 region has the DNA TGTGCCAGCAGCGTAGCTACCACAGATACGCAGTATTTT. The gene calls are TRBV9 and TRBJ2-3; D not certain. V shed 0 bases and J shed 2 bases, with 4 bases lying between them. This CDR3 region has 13 residues. The germline CDR1 and CDR2 sequences are SGDLS and YYNGEE. Using reference TRBV9 and TRBJ2-3 for the parts outside the CDR3, the full variable domain is DSGVTQTPKHLITATGQRVTLRCSPRSGDLSVYWYQQSLDQGLQFLIQYYNGEERAKGNILERFSAQQFPDLHSELNLSSLELGDSALYFCASSVATTDTQYFGPGTRLTVL.

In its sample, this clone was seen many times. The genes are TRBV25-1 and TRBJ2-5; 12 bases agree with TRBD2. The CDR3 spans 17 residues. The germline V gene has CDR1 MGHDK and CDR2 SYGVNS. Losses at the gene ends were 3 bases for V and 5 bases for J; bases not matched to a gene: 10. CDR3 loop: CASSEGASGRESETQYF. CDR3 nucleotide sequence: TGTGCCAGCAGTGAGGGGGCTAGCGGGAGGGAGAGTGAGACCCAGTACTTC.

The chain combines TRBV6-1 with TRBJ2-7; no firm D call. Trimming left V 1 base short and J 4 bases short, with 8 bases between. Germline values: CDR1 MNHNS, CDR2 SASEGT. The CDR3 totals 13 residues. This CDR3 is CASSEDTDYEQYF. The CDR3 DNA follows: TGTGCCAGCAGTGAAGATACGGATTACGAGCAGTACTTC.

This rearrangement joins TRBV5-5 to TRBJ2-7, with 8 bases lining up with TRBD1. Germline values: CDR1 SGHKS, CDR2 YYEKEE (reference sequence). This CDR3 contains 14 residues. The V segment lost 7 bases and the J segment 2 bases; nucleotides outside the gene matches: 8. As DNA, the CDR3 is TGTGCCAGCCACAAGGCAGGGGGCGCCTACGAGCAGTACTTC. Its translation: CASHKAGGAYEQYF.

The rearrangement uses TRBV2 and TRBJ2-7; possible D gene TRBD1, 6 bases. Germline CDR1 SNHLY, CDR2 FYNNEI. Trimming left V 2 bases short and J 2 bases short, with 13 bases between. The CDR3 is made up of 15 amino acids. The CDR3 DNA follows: TGTGCCAGCAGTGAAAGGGACATCGGACCCTACGAGCAGTACTTC. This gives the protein CASSERDIGPYEQYF.

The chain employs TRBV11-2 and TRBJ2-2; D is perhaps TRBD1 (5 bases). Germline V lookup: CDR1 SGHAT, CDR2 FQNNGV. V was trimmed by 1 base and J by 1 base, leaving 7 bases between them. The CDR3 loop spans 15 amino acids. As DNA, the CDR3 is TGTGCCAGCAGCTTAGGGGGCTGGAACACCGGGGAGCTGTTTTTT. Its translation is CASSLGGWNTGELFF.

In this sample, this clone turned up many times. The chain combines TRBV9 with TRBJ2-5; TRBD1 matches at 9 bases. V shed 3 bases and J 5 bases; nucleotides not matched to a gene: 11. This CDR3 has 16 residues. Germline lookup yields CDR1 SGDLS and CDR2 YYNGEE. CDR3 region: CASSASLGTGQETQYF. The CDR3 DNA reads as TGTGCCAGCAGCGCGAGCCTAGGGACAGGGCAGGAGACCCAGTACTTC.

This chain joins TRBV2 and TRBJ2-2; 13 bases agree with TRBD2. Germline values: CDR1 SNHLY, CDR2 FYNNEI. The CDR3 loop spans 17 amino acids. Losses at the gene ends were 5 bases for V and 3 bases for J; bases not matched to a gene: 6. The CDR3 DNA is TGTGCCAGCAGTCTACTAGCGGGAGGGCCATACACCGGGGAGCTGTTTTTT. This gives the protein CASSLLAGGPYTGELFF.

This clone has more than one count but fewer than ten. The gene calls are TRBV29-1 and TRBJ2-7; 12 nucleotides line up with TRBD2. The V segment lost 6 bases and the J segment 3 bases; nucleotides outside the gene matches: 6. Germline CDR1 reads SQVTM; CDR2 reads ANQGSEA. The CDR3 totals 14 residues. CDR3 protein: CSVIGLAGNYEQYF. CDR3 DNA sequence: TGCAGCGTCATAGGACTAGCGGGAAACTACGAGCAGTACTTC.

The DNA of the CDR3 is TGTGCCAGCGTTGATGGGGGGAAAGACACAGATACGCAGTATTTT. This sequence encodes CASVDGGKDTDTQYF. This chain uses TRBV6-5 with TRBJ2-3; D is perhaps TRBD2 (6 bases). The CDR3 runs 15 residues. Germline V lookup: CDR1 MNHEY, CDR2 SVGAGI. Trimming left V 8 bases short and J 2 bases short, with 17 bases between.

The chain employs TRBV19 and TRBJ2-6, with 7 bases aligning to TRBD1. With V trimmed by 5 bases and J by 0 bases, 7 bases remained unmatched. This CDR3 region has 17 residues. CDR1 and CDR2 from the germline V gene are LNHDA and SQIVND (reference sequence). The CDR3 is CASSPTDRASGANVLTF. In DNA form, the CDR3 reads TGTGCCAGTAGTCCCACCGACAGGGCCTCTGGGGCCAACGTCCTGACTTTC.

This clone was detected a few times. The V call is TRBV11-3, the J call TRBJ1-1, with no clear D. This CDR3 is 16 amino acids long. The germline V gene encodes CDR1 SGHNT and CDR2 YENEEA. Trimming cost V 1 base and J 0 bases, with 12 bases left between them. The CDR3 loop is CASSLGEGSMNTEAFF. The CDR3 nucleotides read TGTGCCAGCAGCTTAGGGGAAGGTAGTATGAACACTGAAGCTTTCTTT. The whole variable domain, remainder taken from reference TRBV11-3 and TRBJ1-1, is EAGVVQSPRYKIIEKKQPVAFWCNPISGHNTLYWYLQNLGQGPELLIRYENEEAVDDSQLPKDRFSAERLKGVDSTLKIQPAELGDSAVYLCASSLGEGSMNTEAFFGQGTRLTVV.

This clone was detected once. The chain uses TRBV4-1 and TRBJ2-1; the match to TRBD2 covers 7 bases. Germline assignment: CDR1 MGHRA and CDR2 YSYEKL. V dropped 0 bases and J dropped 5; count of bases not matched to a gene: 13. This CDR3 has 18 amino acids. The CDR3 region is CASSQETSGTLADNEQFF. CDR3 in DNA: TGCGCCAGCAGCCAAGAAACCTCCGGGACTCTAGCGGACAATGAGCAGTTCTTC.

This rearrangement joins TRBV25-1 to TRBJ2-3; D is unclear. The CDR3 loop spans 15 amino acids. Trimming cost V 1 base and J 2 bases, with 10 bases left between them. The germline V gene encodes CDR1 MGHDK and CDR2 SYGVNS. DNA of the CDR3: TGTGCCAGCAGTGAATGGAGTAGTCTCACAGATACGCAGTATTTT. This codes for CASSEWSSLTDTQYF.

The CDR3 is CASSIPRSWFYLSAPDTQYF. The CDR3 coding sequence is TGTGCCAGCAGCATCCCACGGTCGTGGTTCTATCTCTCCGCGCCAGATACGCAGTATTTT. V usage is TRBV21-1 and J usage is TRBJ2-3; the listed D gene, TRBD2, was not tested against the DNA. TRBV21-1 is noted as a pseudogene. The CDR3 runs to 20 residues.

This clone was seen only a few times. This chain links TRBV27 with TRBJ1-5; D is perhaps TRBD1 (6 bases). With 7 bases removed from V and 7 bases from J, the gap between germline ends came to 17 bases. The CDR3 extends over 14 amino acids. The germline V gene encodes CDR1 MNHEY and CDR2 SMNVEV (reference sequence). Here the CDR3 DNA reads TGTGCCAGCAAAACAGGGTCCTCTGGGCAGCCCCAGCATTTT. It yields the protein CASKTGSSGQPQHF.